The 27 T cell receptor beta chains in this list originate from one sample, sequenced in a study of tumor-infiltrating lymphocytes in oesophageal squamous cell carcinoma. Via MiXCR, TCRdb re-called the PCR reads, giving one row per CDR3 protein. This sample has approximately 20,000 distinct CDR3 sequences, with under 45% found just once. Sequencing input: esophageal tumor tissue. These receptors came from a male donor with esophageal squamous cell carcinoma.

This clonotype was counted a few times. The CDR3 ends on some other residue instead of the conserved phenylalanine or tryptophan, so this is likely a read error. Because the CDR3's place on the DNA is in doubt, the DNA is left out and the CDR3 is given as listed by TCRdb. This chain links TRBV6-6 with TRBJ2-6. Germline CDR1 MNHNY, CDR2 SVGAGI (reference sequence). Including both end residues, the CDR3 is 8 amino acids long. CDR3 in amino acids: CASSYPRQ.

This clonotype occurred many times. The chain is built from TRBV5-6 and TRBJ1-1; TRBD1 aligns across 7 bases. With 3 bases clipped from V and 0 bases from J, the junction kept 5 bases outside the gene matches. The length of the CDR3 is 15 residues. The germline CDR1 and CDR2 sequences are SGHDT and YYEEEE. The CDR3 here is CASSSLTGLNTEAFF. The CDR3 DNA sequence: TGTGCCAGCAGCTCACTGACAGGGCTGAACACTGAAGCTTTCTTT.

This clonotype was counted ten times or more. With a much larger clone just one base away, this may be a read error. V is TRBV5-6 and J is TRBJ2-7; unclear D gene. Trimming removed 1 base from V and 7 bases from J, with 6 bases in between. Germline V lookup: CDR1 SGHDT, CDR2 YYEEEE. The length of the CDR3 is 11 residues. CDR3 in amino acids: CASSLYNEQYF. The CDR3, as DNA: TGTGCCAGCAGCTTGTACAATGAGCAGTACTTC.

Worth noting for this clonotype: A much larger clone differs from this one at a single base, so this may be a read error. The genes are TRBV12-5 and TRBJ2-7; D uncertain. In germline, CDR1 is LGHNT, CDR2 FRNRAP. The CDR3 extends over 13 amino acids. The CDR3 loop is CASGLAGSNEQHF. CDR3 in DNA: TGTGCTAGTGGTTTGGCGGGCTCTAATGAGCAGCACTTC.

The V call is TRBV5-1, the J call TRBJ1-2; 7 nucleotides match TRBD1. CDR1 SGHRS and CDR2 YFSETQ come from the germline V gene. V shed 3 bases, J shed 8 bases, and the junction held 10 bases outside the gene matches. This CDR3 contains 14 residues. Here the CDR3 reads CASSSRSMTGGYTF. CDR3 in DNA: TGCGCCAGCAGCTCGCGTAGTATGACAGGGGGCTACACCTTC.

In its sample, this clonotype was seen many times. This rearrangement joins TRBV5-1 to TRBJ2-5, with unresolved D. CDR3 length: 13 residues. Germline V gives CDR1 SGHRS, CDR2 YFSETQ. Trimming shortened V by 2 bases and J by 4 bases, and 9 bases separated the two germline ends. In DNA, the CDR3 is TGCGCCAGCAGCTTTATAGGATTAGAGACCCAGTACTTC. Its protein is CASSFIGLETQYF.

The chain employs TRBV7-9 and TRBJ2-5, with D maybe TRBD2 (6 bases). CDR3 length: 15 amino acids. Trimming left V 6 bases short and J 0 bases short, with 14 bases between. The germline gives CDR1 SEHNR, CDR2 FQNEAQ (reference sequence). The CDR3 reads CASSSAGADQETQYF. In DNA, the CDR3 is TGTGCCAGCAGTTCAGCGGGCGCAGACCAAGAGACCCAGTACTTC.

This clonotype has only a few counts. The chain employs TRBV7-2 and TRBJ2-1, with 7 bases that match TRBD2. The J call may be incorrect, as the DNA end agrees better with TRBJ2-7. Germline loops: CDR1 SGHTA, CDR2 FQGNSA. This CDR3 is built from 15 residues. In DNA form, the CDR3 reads TGTGCCAGCAGCTCCCCAGCGGGAAACTCCTACGAGCAGTACTTC. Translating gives CASSSPAGNSYEQYF.

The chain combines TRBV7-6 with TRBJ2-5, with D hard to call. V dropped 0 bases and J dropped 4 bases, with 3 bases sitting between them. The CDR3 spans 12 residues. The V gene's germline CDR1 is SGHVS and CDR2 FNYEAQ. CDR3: CASSLAGETQYF. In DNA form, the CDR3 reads TGTGCCAGCAGCTTAGCGGGAGAGACCCAGTACTTC.

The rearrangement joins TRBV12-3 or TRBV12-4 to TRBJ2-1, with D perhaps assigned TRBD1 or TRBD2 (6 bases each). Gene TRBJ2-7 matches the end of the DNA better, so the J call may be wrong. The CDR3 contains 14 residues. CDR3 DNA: TGTGCCAGCAGCCGGGGGCCCGGTACCTACGAGCAGTACTTC. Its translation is CASSRGPGTYEQYF.

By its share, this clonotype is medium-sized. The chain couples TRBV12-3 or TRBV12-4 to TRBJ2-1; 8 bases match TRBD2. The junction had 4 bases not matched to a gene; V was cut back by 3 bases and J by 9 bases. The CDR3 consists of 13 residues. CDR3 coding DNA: TGTGCCAGCAGTTTTCGGCGGGGGGTTGAGCAGTTCTTC. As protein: CASSFRRGVEQFF.

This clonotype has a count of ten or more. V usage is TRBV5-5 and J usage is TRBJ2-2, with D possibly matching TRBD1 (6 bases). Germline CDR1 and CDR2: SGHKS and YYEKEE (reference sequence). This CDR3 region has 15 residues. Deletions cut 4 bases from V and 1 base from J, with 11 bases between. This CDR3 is CASSRGTLNTGELFF. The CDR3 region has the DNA TGTGCCAGCAGCAGGGGGACATTGAACACCGGGGAGCTGTTTTTT.

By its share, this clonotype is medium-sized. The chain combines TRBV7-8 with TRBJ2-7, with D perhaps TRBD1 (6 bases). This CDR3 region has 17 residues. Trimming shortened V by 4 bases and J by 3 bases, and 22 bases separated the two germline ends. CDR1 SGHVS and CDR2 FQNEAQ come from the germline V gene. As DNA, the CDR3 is TGTGCCAGCAGCTCCGTCATTAGACCACTACAGGGCTACGAGCAGTACTTC. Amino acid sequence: CASSSVIRPLQGYEQYF.

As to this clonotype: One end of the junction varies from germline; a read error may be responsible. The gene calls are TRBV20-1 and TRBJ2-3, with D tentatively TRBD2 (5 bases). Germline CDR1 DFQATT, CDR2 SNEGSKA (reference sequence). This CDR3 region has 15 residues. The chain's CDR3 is CRARDGRGTTDTQYF. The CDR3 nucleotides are TGCAGAGCTAGAGATGGGAGAGGCACCACAGATACGCAGTATTTT.

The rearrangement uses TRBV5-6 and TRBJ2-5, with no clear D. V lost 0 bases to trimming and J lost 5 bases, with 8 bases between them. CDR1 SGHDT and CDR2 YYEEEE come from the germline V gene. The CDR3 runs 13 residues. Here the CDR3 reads CASSLGRSETQYF. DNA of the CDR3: TGTGCCAGCAGCTTGGGAAGATCTGAGACCCAGTACTTC. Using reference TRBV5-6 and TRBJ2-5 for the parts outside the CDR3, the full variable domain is DAGVTQSPTHLIKTRGQQVTLRCSPKSGHDTVSWYQQALGQGPQFIFQYYEEEERQRGNFPDRFSGHQFPNYSSELNVNALLLGDSALYLCASSLGRSETQYFGPGTRLLVL.

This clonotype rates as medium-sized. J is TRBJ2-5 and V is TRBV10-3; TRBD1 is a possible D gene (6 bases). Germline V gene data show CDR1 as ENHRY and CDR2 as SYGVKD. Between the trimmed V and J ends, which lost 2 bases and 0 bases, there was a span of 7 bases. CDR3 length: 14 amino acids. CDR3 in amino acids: CAISEGQNQETQYF. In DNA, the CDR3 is TGTGCCATCAGTGAGGGACAGAACCAAGAGACCCAGTACTTC.

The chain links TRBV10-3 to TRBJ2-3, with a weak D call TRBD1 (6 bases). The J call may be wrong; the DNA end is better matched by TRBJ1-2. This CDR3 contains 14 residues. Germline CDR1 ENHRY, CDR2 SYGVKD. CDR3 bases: TGTGCCATCAGCCGGACAGACCTTCTTGGTGGCTACACCTTC. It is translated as CAISRTDLLGGYTF.

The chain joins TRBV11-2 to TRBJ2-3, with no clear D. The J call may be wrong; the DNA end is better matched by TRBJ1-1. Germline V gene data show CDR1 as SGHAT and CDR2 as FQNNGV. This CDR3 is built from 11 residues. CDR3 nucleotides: TGTGCCAGCAGCCTGCTGGGGGAAGCTTTCTTT. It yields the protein CASSLLGEAFF.

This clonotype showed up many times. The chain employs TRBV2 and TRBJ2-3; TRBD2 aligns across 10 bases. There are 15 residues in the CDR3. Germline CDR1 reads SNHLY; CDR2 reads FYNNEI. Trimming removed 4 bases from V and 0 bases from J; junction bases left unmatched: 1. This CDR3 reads CASSGLAGSTDTQYF. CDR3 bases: TGTGCCAGCAGTGGACTAGCGGGTAGCACAGATACGCAGTATTTT. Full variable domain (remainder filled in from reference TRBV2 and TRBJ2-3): EPEVTQTPSHQVTQMGQEVILRCVPISNHLYFYWYRQILGQKVEFLVSFYNNEISEKSEIFDDQFSVERPDGSNFTLKIRSTKLEDSAMYFCASSGLAGSTDTQYFGPGTRLTVL.

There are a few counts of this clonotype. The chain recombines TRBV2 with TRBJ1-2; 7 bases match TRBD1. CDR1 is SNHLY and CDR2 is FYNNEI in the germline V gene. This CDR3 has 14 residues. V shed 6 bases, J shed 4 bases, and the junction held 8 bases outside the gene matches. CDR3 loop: CASRTRQGSYGYTF. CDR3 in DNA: TGTGCCAGCAGGACCCGACAGGGCAGCTATGGCTACACCTTC.

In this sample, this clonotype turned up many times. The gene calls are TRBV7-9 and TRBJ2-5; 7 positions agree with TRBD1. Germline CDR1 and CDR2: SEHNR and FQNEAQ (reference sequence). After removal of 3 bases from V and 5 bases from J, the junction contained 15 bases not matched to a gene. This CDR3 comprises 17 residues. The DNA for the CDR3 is TGTGCCAGCAGCTTCTCTACCGGGACAGAGGGGCGGGAGACCCAGTACTTC. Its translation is CASSFSTGTEGRETQYF.

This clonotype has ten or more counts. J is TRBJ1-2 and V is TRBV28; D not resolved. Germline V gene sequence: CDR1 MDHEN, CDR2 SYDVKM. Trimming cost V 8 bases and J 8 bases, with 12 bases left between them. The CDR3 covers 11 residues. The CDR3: CASSPFSGYTF. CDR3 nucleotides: TGTGCCAGCTCCCCTTTCTCGGGCTACACCTTC.

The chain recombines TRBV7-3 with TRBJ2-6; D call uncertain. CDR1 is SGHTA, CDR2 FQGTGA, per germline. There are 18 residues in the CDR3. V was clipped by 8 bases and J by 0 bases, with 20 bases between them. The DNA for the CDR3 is TGTGCCAGCGGGAAAGCTGGAAATATCGGCTCTGGGGCCAACGTCCTGACTTTC. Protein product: CASGKAGNIGSGANVLTF. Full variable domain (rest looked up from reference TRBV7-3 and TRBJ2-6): GAGVSQTPSNKVTEKGKYVELRCDPISGHTALYWYRQSLGQGPEFLIYFQGTGAADDSGLPNDRFFAVRPEGSVSTLKIQRTERGDSAVYLCASGKAGNIGSGANVLTFGAGSRLTVL.

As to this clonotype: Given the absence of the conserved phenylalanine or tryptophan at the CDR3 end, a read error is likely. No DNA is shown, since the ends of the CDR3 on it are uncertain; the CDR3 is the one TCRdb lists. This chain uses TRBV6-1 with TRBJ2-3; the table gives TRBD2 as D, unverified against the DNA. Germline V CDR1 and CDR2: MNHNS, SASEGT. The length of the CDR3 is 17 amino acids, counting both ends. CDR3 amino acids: CASSSHRGLPMATPSVR.

The CDR3 DNA reads as TGTGCCAGCAGCTCCACCCTCGGTGGGACAGGGACAGGAGGGGAGCAGTTCTTC. Its protein is CASSSTLGGTGTGGEQFF. The chain joins TRBV7-9 to TRBJ2-5; TRBD1 matches at 9 bases. Judging by the DNA end, TRBJ2-1 fits better; the J call may be wrong. CDR3 length equals 18 residues. Germline assignment: CDR1 SEHNR and CDR2 FQNEAQ (reference sequence).

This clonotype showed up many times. This CDR3 is CASSEALGSGNTIYF. In DNA form, the CDR3 reads TGTGCCAGCAGTGAAGCATTGGGTTCTGGAAACACCATATATTTT. This chain links TRBV2 with TRBJ1-3; D is undetermined. V was cut by 0 bases and J by 1 base, with 7 bases left in between. Germline V gene sequence: CDR1 SNHLY, CDR2 FYNNEI. The CDR3 runs to 15 residues.

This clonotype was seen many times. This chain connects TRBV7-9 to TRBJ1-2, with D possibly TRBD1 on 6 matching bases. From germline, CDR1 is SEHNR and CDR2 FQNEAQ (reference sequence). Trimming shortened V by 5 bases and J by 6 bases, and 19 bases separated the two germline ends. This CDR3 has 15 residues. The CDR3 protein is CASSLGGGDGDGYTF. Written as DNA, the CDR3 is TGTGCCAGCAGCCTGGGAGGGGGGGATGGTGATGGCTACACCTTC.